The clone carrying this T cell receptor beta chain was detected a few times. Each CDR3 protein is one row after TCRdb ran MiXCR on the 5' RACE reads. Counted here are about 320,000 distinct CDR3 sequences, approximately 4.3% occurring once; the ten biggest clones make up around 19%. V was trimmed by 3 bases and J by 0 bases, leaving 11 bases between them. The CDR3 loop spans 15 amino acids. The germline V gene has CDR1 LGHNA and CDR2 YSLEER. The data belong to a study of T cells after yellow fever vaccination. The sequenced sample was PBMCs, obtained 15 days after the yellow fever booster vaccination. The chain couples TRBV4-3 to TRBJ1-1, with a possible D match to TRBD1 (5 bases). The source of this sequence is a man between 18 and 35 years old who received the YFV17D yellow fever vaccine. DNA for the CDR3: TGCGCCAGCAGCCAGGGGACCCACCTGAACACTGAAGCTTTCTTT. Its protein is CASSQGTHLNTEAFF.